This record covers a single TCR beta chain. Its antigen is not identified. The selected patients with pancreatic ductal adenocarcinoma had surgery but no neoadjuvant therapy. This sample was included in a study of T cells in pancreatic ductal adenocarcinoma. Study-wide findings and caveats: Mean clonality was around 0.11 in tumors and 0.07 to 0.075 in blood, not significantly different. Enrichment of CD45RO+ effector over naive T cells in tumors may bias clonality. The resected pancreatic cancer cohort was biased toward the minority with early-stage disease. Unique clonotypes were 7.5 to 10-fold more numerous in blood than in tumor.

Sequenced by immunoSEQ multiplex PCR; TCRdb stores in-frame clones only, minus some. This sample carries around 94,000 clones, nearly 95% of them seen once, and the ten largest clones take under 3.5%. Germline CDR1 and CDR2: SEHNR and FQNEAQ (reference sequence). Trimming took off 5 bases at V and 0 bases at J, with 11 bases between the two ends. The CDR3 runs to 15 residues. The clonotype originates from a human donor with pancreatic ductal adenocarcinoma. The specimen was PBMCs. The V gene is TRBV7-9, the J gene TRBJ1-3; D remains unclear. The CDR3 DNA is TGTGCCAGCAGCGCACAGATTTTCTCTGGAAACACCATATATTTT. This sequence encodes CASSAQIFSGNTIYF.